Listed below are T cell receptor beta chains from one sample, sequenced in a study of OX40 agonist ivuxolimab in advanced cancers. Sequenced by immunoSEQ multiplex PCR; TCRdb stores in-frame clones only, minus some. This table holds 50,000 or so clones, 85% to 90% found once. The sequencing used CD4+ or CD8+ T cells sorted from blood, collected in a trial of the OX40 agonist ivuxolimab. These receptors were collected from an adult with an advanced solid tumor such as melanoma, head and neck, liver or kidney cancer. Each CDR3 is given with its conserved first and last residue. A D gene is named only where the DNA matches it firmly.

D: .
J: TRBJ1-3
V: TRBV27
CDR3: CASSYDGAGGNTIYF

D: .
J: TRBJ2-1
V: TRBV14
CDR3: CASSQAWGVNEQFF

D: .
J: TRBJ2-5
V: TRBV13
CDR3: CASSPGTERETQYF

D: TRBD1
J: TRBJ2-5
V: TRBV9
CDR3: CASSVGGGQAPAQYF

D: .
J: TRBJ2-7
V: TRBV5-8
CDR3: CASSRQSSYEQYF

D: .
J: TRBJ2-2
V: TRBV6-5
CDR3: CASSQNTGELFF

D: .
J: TRBJ2-5
V: TRBV5-5
CDR3: CASSFRGIRETQYF

D: TRBD2
J: TRBJ2-5
V: TRBV29-1
CDR3: CSVDLAGGQETQYF

D: .
J: TRBJ2-1
V: TRBV4-2
CDR3: CASSPSVSELHEQFF

D: .
J: TRBJ2-7
V: TRBV5-8
CDR3: CASTKEDIPYEQYF

D: .
J: TRBJ1-5
V: TRBV19
CDR3: CASSSLTGRPQHF